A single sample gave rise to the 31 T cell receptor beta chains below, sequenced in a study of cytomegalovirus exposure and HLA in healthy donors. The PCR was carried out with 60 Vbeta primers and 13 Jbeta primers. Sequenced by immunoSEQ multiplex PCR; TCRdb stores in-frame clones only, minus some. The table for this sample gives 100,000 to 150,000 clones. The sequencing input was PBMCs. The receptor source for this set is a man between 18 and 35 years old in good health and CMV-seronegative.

CDR3 nucleotides: TGTGCCAGCAGTGATGCGGGGATCCAAGAGACCCAGTACTTC. Amino acid sequence: CASSDAGIQETQYF. This sequence joins TRBV2 and TRBJ2-5, with D perhaps matching TRBD2 (6 bases). Germline values: CDR1 SNHLY, CDR2 FYNNEI. The V end was cut by 3 bases, the J end by 1 base, with 9 bases between. The CDR3 spans 14 residues.

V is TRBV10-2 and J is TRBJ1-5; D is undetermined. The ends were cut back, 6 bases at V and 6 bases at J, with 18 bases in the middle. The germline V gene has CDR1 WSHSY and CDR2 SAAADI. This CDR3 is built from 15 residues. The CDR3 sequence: CASRDLWGGGQPQHF. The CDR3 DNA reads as TGCGCCAGCAGGGATTTGTGGGGAGGCGGTCAGCCCCAGCATTTT.

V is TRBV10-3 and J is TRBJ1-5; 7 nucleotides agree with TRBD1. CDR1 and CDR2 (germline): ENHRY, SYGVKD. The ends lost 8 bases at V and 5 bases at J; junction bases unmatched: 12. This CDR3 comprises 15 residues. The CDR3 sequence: CAISLAGGPHQPQHF. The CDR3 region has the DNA TGTGCCATCTCACTTGCAGGGGGACCTCATCAGCCCCAGCATTTT.

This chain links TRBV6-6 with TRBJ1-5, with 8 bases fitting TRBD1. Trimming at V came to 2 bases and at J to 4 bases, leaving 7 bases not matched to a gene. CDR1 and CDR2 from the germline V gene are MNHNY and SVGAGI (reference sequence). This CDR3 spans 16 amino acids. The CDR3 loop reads CASSYTPTGGNQPQHF. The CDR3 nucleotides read TGTGCCAGCAGTTACACGCCAACAGGGGGTAATCAGCCCCAGCATTTT.

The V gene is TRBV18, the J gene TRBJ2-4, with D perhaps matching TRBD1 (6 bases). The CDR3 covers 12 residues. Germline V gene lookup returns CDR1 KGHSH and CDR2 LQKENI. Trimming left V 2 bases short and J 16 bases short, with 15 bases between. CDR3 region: CASSPESGQSYF. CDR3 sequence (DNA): TGTGCCAGCTCACCAGAATCGGGACAAAGTTACTTC.

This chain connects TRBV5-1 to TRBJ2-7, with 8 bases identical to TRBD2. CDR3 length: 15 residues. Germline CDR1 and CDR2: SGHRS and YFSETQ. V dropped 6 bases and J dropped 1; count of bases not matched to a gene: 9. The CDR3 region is CASTSRGGLSYEQYF. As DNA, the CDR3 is TGCGCCAGCACTTCCCGGGGGGGTTTGTCCTACGAGCAGTACTTC.

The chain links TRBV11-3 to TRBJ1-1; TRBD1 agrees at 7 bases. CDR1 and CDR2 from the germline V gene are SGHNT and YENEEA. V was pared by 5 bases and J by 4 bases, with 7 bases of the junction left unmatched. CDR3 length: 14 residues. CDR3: CASSPRGFGTEAFF. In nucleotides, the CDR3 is TGTGCCAGCAGCCCCAGGGGGTTCGGCACTGAAGCTTTCTTT.

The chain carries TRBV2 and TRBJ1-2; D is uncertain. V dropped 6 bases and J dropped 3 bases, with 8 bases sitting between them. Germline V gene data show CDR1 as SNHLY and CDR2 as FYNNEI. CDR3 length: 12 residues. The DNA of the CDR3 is TGTGCCAGCAGCTATGAAGACTATGGCTACACCTTC. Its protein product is CASSYEDYGYTF.

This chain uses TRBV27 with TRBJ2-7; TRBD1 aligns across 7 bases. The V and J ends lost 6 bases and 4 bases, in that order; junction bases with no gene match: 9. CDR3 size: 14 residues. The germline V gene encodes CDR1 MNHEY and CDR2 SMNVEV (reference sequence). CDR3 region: CASSLQGTEYEQYF. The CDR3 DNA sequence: TGTGCCAGCAGCCTGCAGGGGACAGAATACGAGCAGTACTTC.

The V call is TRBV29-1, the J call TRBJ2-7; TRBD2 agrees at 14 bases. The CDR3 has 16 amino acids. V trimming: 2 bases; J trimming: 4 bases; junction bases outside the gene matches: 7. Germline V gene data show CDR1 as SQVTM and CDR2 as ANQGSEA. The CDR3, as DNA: TGCAGCGTTGAATTGGGGACTAGCGGGAGTGGGTACGAGCAGTACTTC. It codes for CSVELGTSGSGYEQYF.

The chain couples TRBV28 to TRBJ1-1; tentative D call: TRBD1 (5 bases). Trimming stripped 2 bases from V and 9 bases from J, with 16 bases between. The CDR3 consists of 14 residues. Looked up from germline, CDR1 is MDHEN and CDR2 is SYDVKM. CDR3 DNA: TGTGCCAGCAGTTTAGGACGTGTTAGGGGCAAAGCTTTCTTT. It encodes CASSLGRVRGKAFF. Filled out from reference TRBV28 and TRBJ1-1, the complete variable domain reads DVKVTQSSRYLVKRTGEKVFLECVQDMDHENMFWYRQDPGLGLRLIYFSYDVKMKEKGDIPEGYSVSREKKERFSLILESASTNQTSMYLCASSLGRVRGKAFFGQGTRLTVV.

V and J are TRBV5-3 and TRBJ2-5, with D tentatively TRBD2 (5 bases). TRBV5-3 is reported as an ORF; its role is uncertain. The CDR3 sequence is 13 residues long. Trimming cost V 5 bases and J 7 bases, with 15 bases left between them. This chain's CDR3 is CARRSTRGGTQYF. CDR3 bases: TGTGCCAGAAGGAGTACTAGAGGAGGGACCCAGTACTTC.

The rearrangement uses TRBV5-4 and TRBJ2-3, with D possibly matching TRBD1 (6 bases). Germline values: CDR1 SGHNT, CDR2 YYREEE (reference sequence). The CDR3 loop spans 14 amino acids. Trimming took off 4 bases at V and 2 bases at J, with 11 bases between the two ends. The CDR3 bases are TGTGCCAGCAGCCACCGACAGGACACAGATACGCAGTATTTT. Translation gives CASSHRQDTDTQYF.

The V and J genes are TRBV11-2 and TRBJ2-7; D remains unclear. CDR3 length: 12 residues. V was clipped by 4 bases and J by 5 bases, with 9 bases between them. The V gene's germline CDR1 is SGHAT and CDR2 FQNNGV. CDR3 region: CASSSLQNEQYF. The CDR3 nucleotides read TGTGCCAGCAGCTCTCTACAGAACGAGCAGTACTTC.

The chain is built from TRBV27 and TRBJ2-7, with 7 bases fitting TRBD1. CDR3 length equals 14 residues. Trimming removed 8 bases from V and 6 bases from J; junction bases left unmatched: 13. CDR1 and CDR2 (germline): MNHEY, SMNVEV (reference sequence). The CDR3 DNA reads TGTGCCAGCGGACGAACGGGACAGTTATCCGAGCAGTACTTC. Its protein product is CASGRTGQLSEQYF.

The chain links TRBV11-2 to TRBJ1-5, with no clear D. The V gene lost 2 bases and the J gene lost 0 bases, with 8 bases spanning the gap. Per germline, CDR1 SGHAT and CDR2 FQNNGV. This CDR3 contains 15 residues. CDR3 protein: CASSLTQYSNQPQHF. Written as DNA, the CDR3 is TGTGCCAGCAGCTTAACCCAGTATAGCAATCAGCCCCAGCATTTT.

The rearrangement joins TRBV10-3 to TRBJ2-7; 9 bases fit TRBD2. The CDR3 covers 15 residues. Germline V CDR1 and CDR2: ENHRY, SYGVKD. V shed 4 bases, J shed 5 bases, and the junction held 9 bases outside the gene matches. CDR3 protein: CAISAVAGGPHEQYF. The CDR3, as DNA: TGTGCCATCAGTGCGGTCGCGGGAGGGCCCCACGAGCAGTACTTC.

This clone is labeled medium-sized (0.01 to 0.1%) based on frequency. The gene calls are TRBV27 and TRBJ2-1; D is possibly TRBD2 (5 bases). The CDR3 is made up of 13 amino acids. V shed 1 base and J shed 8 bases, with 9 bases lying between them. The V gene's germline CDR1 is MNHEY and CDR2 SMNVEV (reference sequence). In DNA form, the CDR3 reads TGTGCCAGCAGTTTATGGTCGGGGTATGAGCAGTTCTTC. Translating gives CASSLWSGYEQFF.

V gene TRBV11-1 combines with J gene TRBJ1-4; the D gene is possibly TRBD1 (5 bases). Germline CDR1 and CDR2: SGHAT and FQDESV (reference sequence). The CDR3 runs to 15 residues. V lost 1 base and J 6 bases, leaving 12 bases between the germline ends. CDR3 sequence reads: CASSLERGLHEKLFF. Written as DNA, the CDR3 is TGTGCCAGCAGCTTAGAAAGGGGCCTTCATGAAAAACTGTTTTTT.

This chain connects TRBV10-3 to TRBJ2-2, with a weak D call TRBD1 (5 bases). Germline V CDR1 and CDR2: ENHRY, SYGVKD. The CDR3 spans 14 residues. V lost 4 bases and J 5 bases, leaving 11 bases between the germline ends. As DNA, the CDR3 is TGTGCCATCAGTGTAGGGGCGCAGACCGGGGAGCTGTTTTTT. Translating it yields CAISVGAQTGELFF.

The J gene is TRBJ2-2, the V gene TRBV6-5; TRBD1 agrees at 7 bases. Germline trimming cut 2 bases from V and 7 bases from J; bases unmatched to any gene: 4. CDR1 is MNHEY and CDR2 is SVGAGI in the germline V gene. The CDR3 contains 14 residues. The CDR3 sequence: CASSYATGVGELFF. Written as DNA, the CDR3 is TGTGCCAGCAGTTACGCTACAGGGGTCGGGGAGCTGTTTTTT.

CDR3 protein: CAISQGSRDTQYF. CDR3 sequence (DNA): TGTGCCATCTCCCAGGGAAGTAGAGATACGCAGTATTTT. The chain uses TRBV10-3 and TRBJ2-3; the D gene is possibly TRBD1 (5 bases). The V gene lost 8 bases and the J gene lost 5 bases, with 14 bases spanning the gap. The length of the CDR3 is 13 residues. Germline V gene data show CDR1 as ENHRY and CDR2 as SYGVKD.

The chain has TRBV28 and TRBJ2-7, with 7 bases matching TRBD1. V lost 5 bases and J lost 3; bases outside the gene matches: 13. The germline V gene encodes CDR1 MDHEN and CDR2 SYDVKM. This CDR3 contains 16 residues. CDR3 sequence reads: CASSPITGAWGYEQYF. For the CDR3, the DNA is TGTGCCAGCAGTCCCATCACAGGGGCTTGGGGCTACGAGCAGTACTTC.

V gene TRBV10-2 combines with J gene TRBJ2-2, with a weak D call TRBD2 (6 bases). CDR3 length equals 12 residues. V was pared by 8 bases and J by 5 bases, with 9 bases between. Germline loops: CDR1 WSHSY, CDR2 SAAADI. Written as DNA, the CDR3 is TGCGCCAGCGTGGGGGGTACCGGGGAGCTGTTTTTT. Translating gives CASVGGTGELFF.

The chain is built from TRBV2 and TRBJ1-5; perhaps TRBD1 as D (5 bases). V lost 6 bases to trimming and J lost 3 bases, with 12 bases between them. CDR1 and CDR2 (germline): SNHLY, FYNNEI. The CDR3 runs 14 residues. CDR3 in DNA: TGTGCCAGCAGCGTCGACAGATTCAATCAGCCCCAGCATTTT. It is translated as CASSVDRFNQPQHF.

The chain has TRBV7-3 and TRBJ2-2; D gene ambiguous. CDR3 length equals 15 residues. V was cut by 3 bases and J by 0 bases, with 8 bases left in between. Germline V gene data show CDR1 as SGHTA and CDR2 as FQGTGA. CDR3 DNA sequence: TGTGCCAGCAGCTTGCGGCAGACGAACACCGGGGAGCTGTTTTTT. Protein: CASSLRQTNTGELFF.

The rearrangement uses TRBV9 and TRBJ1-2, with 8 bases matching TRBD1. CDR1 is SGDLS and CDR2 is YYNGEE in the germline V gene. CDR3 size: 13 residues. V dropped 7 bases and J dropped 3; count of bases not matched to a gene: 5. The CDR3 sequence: CASANRGDYGYTF. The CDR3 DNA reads TGTGCCAGCGCCAACAGGGGGGACTATGGCTACACCTTC.

DNA for the CDR3: TGTGCCAGCAGTGGTAGCGGGAGGGGAGCCGGGGAGCTGTTTTTT. It yields the protein CASSGSGRGAGELFF. J is TRBJ2-2 and V is TRBV28, with TRBD2 matching over 11 bases. Germline V gene sequence: CDR1 MDHEN, CDR2 SYDVKM. V dropped 5 bases and J dropped 6; count of bases not matched to a gene: 5. The CDR3 is 15 residues long.

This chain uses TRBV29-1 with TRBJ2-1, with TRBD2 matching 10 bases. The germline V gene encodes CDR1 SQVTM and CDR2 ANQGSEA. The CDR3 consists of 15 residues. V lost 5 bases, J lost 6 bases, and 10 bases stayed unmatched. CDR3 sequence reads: CSVNPRTSGPNEQFF. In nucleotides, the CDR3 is TGCAGCGTTAACCCCAGGACTAGCGGACCCAATGAGCAGTTCTTC.

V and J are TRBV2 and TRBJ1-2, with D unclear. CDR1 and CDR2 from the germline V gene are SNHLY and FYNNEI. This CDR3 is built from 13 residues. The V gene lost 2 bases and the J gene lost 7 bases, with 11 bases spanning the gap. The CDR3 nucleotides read TGTGCCAGCAGTGAACCGGGGAGAGTTGGCTACACCTTC. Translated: CASSEPGRVGYTF. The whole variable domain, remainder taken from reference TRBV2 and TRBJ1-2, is EPEVTQTPSHQVTQMGQEVILRCVPISNHLYFYWYRQILGQKVEFLVSFYNNEISEKSEIFDDQFSVERPDGSNFTLKIRSTKLEDSAMYFCASSEPGRVGYTFGSGTRLTVV.

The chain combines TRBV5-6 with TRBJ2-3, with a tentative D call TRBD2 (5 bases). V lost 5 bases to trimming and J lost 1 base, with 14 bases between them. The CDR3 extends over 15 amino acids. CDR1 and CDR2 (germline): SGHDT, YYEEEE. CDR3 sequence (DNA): TGTGCCAGCAGGGTGGTGGGAGTGGGCACAGATACGCAGTATTTT. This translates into CASRVVGVGTDTQYF.